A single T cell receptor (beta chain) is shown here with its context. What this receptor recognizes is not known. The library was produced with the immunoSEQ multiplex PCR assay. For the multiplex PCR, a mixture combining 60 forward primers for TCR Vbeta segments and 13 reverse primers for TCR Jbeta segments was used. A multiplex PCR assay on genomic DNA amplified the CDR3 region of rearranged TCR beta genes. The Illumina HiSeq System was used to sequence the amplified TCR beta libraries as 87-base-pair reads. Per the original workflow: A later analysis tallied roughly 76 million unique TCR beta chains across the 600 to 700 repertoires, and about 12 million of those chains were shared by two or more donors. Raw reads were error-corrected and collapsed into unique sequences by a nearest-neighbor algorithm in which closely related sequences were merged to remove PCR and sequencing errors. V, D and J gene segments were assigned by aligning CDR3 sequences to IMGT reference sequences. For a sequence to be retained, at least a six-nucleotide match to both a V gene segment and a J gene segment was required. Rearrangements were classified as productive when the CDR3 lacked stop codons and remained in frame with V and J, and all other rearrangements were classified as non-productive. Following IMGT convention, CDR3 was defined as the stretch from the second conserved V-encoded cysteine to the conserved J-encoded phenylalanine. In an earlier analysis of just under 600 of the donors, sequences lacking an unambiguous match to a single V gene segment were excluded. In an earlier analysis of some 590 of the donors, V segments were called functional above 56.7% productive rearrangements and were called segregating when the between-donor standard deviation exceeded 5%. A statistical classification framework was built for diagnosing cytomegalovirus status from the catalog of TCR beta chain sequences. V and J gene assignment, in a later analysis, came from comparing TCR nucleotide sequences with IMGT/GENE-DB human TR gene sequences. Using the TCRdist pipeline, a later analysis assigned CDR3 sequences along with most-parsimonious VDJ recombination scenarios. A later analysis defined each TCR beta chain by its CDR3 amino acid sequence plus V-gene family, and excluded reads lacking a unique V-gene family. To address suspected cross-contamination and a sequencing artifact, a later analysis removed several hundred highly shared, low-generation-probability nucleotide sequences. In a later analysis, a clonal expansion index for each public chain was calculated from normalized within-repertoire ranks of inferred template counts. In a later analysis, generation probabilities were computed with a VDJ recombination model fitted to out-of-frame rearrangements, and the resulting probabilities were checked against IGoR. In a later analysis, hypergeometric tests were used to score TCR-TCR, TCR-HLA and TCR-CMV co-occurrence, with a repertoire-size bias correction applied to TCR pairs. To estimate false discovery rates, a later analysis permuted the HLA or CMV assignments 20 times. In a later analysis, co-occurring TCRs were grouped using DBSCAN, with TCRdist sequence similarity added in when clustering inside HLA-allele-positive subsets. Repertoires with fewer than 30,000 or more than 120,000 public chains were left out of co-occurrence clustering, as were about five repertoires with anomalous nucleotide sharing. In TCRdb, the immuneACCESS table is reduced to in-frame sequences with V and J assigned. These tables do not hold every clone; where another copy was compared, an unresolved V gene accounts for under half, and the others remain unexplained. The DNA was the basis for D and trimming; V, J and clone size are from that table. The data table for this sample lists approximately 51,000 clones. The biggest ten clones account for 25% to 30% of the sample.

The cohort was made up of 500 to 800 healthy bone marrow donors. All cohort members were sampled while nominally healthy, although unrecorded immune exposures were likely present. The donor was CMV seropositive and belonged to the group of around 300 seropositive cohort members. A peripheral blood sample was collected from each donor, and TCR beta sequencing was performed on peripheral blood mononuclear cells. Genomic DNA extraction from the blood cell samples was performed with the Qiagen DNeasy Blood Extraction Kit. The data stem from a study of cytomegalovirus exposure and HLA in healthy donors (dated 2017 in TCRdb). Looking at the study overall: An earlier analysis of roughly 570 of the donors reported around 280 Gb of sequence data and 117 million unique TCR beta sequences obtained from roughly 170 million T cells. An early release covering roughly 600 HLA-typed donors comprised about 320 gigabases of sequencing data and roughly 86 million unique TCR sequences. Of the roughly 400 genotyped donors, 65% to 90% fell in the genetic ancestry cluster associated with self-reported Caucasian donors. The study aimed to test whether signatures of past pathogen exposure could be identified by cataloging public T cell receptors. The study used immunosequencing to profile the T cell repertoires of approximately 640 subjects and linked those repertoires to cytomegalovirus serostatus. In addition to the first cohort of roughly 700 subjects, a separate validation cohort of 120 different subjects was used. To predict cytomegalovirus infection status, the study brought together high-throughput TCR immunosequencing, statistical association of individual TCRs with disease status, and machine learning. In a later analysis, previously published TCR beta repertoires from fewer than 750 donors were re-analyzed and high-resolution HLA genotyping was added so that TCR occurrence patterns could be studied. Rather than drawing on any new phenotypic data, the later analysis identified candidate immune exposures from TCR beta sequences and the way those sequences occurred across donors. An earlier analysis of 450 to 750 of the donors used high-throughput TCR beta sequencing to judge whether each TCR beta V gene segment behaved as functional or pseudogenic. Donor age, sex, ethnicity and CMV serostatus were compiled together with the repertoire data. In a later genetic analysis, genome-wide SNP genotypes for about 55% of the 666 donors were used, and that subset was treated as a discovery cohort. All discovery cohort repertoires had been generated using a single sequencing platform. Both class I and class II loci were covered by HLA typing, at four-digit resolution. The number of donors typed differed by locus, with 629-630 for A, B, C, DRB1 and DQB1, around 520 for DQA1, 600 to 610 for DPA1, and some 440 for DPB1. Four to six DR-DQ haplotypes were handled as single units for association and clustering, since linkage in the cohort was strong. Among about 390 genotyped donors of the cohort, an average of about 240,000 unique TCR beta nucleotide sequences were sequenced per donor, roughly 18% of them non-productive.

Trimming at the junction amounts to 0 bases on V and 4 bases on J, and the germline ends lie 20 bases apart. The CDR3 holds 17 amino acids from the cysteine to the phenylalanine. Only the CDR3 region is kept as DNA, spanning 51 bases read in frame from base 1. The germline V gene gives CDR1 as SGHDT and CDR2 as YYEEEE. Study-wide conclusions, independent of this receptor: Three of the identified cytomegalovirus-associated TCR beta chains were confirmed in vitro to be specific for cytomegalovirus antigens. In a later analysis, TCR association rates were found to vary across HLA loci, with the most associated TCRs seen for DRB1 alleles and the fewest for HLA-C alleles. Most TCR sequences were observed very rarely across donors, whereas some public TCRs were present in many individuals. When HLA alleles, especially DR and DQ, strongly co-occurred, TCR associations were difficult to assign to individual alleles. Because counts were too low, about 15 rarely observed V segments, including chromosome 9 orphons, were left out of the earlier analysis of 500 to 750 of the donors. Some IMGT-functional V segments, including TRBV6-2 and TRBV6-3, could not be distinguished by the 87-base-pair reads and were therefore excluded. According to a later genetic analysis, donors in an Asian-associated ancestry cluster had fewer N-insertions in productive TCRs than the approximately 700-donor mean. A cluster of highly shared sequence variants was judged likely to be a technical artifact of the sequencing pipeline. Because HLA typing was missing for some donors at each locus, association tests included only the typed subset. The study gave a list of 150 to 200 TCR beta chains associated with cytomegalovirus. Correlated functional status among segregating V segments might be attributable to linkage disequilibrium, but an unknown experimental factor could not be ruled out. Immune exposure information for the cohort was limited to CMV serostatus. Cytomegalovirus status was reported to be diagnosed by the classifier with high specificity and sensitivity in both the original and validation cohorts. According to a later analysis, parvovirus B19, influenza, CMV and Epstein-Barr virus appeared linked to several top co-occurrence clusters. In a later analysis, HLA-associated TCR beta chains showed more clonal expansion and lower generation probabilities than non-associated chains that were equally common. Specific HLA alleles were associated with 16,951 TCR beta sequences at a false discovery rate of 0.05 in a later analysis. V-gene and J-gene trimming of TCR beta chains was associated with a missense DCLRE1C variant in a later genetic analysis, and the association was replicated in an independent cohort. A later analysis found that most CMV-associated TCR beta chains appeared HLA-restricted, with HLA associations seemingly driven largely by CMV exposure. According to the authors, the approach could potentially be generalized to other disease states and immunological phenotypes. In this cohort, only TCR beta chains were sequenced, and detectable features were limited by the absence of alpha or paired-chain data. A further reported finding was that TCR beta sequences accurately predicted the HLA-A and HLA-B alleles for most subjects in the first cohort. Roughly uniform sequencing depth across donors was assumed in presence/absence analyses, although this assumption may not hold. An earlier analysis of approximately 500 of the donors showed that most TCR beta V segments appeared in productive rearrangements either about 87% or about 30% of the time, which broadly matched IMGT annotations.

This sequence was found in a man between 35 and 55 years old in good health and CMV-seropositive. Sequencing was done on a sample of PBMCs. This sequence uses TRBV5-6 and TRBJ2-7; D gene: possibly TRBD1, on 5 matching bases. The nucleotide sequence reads TGTGCCAGCAGCTTGGTGTCTGGGGCTCCCCGACGGTACGAGCAGTACTTC. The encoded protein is CASSLVSGAPRRYEQYF.